One and the same sample provided the 19 T cell receptor beta chains below, sequenced in a study of read filtering for tumor transcriptome and immune sequencing. The library was built from roughly 400 ng RNA with molecular barcoded adaptors for alpha/delta and beta/gamma chains. A single record per CDR3 protein comes from TCRdb applying MiXCR to the reads. Of around 60,000 distinct CDR3 sequences in the sample, roughly 19% are singletons; the top ten hold around 15%. The sample consisted of a population of CD138-negative cells sorted from bone marrow. These receptors were collected from a donor aged 40 or older with multiple myeloma.

The chain combines TRBV30 with TRBJ1-2, with unresolved D. The V end lost 0 bases, the J end lost 1 base, and 6 bases lay between the germline ends. The germline gives CDR1 GTSNPN, CDR2 SVGIG (reference sequence). The CDR3 is made up of 13 amino acids. The CDR3 here is CAWSVEVNYGYTF. Here the CDR3 DNA reads TGTGCCTGGAGTGTTGAGGTTAACTATGGCTACACCTTC.

This clonotype was detected many times. The V and J genes are TRBV7-2 and TRBJ2-3; possibly TRBD1 or TRBD2 for D (5 bases each). Germline-derived CDR1 and CDR2 are SGHTA and FQGNSA. The length of the CDR3 is 14 residues. The ends were cut back, 3 bases at V and 6 bases at J, with 13 bases in the middle. DNA for the CDR3: TGTGCCAGCAGCTTGCAGGGAGAAGGGGATACGCAGTATTTT. Residues: CASSLQGEGDTQYF.

For this clonotype: This clone may be a read error of a much larger clone one base away. The chain recombines TRBV7-2 with TRBJ2-6; D may match TRBD1 or TRBD2 (5 bases each). From germline, CDR1 is SGHTA and CDR2 FQGNSA. The CDR3 totals 16 residues. Written as DNA, the CDR3 is TGTGCCAGCAGCCCGAGGGTAGGCTCTGGGGCCAGCGTCCTGACTTTC. It specifies CASSPRVGSGASVLTF.

This clonotype was seen repeatedly, ten times or more. The V gene is TRBV20-1, the J gene TRBJ2-1; the D gene is possibly TRBD2 (6 bases). V dropped 3 bases and J dropped 9 bases, with 15 bases sitting between them. CDR1 is DFQATT and CDR2 is SNEGSKA in the germline V gene (reference sequence). The CDR3 length is 13 residues. CDR3 nucleotides: TGCAGTGCTAGTCTCCGACCGGAGGGTGAGCAGTTCTTC. This translates into CSASLRPEGEQFF.

Of note for this clonotype: Mismatch with germline at one junction end may stem from a read error. V usage is TRBV2 and J usage is TRBJ2-1; the D is unclear. The germline CDR1 and CDR2 sequences are SNHLY and FYNNEI. The CDR3 spans 11 residues. Here the CDR3 reads CASSGANGQFF. CDR3 in DNA: TGTGCCAGCAGCGGCGCCAATGGGCAGTTCTTT.

This clonotype was found many times. DNA of the CDR3: TGTGCCAGCAGCTTCACGGTGGGACAGGGGGCCAACGAGCAGTACTTC. It specifies CASSFTVGQGANEQYF. The chain recombines TRBV5-8 with TRBJ2-7; 12 nucleotides agree with TRBD1. The CDR3 loop spans 16 amino acids. V gave up 2 bases and J gave up 5 bases; unmatched junction bases: 8. CDR1 and CDR2 from the germline V gene are SGHTS and YDEGEE.

This clonotype was detected only a few times. This chain uses TRBV5-1 with TRBJ2-3, with a possible D match to TRBD2 (6 bases). Looked up from germline, CDR1 is SGHRS and CDR2 is YFSETQ. The CDR3 runs 14 residues. V was trimmed by 3 bases and J by 1 base, leaving 9 bases between them. The CDR3 DNA follows: TGCGCCAGCAGCTATCAGCGGGGCACAGATACGCAGTATTTT. Translated, it gives CASSYQRGTDTQYF. Using reference TRBV5-1 and TRBJ2-3 for the parts outside the CDR3, the full variable domain is KAGVTQTPRYLIKTRGQQVTLSCSPISGHRSVSWYQQTPGQGLQFLFEYFSETQRNKGNFPGRFSGRQFSNSRSEMNVSTLELGDSALYLCASSYQRGTDTQYFGPGTRLTVL.

Regarding this clonotype: A much larger clone lies one base from this, so it may be a read error. The chain carries TRBV20-1 and TRBJ2-3; 15 nucleotides line up with TRBD2. V trimming: 0 bases; J trimming: 0 bases; junction bases outside the gene matches: 10. The CDR3 has 20 residues. Germline-derived CDR1 and CDR2 are DFQATT and SNEGSKA (reference sequence). In DNA form, the CDR3 reads TGCAGTGCTAGAGATTGGACTAGCGGGGGGGCACCAAGTAGCACAGATACGCAGTATTTT. Residues: CSARDWTSGGAPSSTDTQYF.

In this sample, this clonotype turned up many times. The V and J genes are TRBV19 and TRBJ2-3; 8 nucleotides agree with TRBD1. V lost 5 bases, J lost 0 bases, and 10 bases stayed unmatched. Germline loops: CDR1 LNHDA, CDR2 SQIVND (reference sequence). This CDR3 is built from 17 residues. The CDR3 DNA reads TGTGCCAGTAGTCCCCGGACAGGGCGGGTTAGCACAGATACGCAGTATTTT. It translates to CASSPRTGRVSTDTQYF.

This clonotype was seen ten or more times. The rearrangement links TRBV11-1 to TRBJ2-5; D call uncertain. Looked up from germline, CDR1 is SGHAT and CDR2 is FQDESV (reference sequence). Trimming cost V 5 bases and J 4 bases, with 14 bases left between them. This CDR3 is 14 amino acids long. CDR3 sequence: CASSRLRTSETQYF. DNA for the CDR3: TGTGCCAGCAGCCGGCTGCGGACCTCAGAGACCCAGTACTTC.

Here the CDR3 reads CASSLDRTSTDTQYF. The DNA for the CDR3 is TGTGCCAGCAGCTTGGACCGTACTAGCACAGATACGCAGTATTTT. This chain joins TRBV11-2 and TRBJ2-3; no reliable D call. Germline-derived CDR1 and CDR2 are SGHAT and FQNNGV. The V gene lost 3 bases and the J gene lost 0 bases, with 10 bases spanning the gap. This CDR3 has 15 residues. The whole variable domain, filled in from reference TRBV11-2 and TRBJ2-3, reads EAGVAQSPRYKIIEKRQSVAFWCNPISGHATLYWYQQILGQGPKLLIQFQNNGVVDDSQLPKDRFSAERLKGVDSTLKIQPAKLEDSAVYLCASSLDRTSTDTQYFGPGTRLTVL.

This clonotype was counted many times. The chain joins TRBV7-2 to TRBJ2-2; a possible D gene is TRBD2 (6 bases). From germline, CDR1 is SGHTA and CDR2 FQGNSA. V lost 2 bases and J 6 bases, leaving 10 bases between the germline ends. CDR3 length: 14 residues. CDR3 in DNA: TGTGCCAGCAGCTTAATGCGGGGCCCCGGGGAGCTGTTTTTT. It specifies CASSLMRGPGELFF.

Turning to this clonotype: This is likely an artifact of a read error, given a far larger clone one base away. V gene TRBV6-5 combines with J gene TRBJ2-5; 7 bases map to TRBD2. The V gene's germline CDR1 is MNHEY and CDR2 SVGAGI. V trimming: 11 bases; J trimming: 0 bases; junction bases outside the gene matches: 12. The CDR3 consists of 15 residues. The CDR3 reads CACTGWLADQETQYF. The CDR3 DNA sequence: TGTGCCTGCACCGGCTGGCTAGCGGACCAAGAGACCCAGTACTTC.

This clonotype has ten or more counts. This chain links TRBV29-1 with TRBJ2-5, with D perhaps given as TRBD1 or TRBD2 (6 bases each). The length of the CDR3 is 13 residues. Deletions cut 1 base from V and 4 bases from J, with 10 bases between. Germline CDR1 and CDR2: SQVTM and ANQGSEA. The CDR3 reads CSVEVGGSETQYF. The CDR3 DNA sequence: TGCAGCGTTGAAGTGGGGGGCTCAGAGACCCAGTACTTC.

This clonotype was seen only a few times. A much larger clone differs by one base, so this may be a read error. The rearrangement joins TRBV20-1 to TRBJ2-7, with TRBD2 identical over 8 bases. Germline assignment: CDR1 DFQATT and CDR2 SNEGSKA (reference sequence). J lost 2 bases, V lost 4 bases, and 7 bases had no gene match. The CDR3 is made up of 14 amino acids. CDR3 sequence (DNA): TGCAGTGCTATCCAACTAGCGGATACCTACGAGCAGTACTTC. It encodes CSAIQLADTYEQYF.

Remarks on this clonotype: A much larger clonotype is one base distant, so this may be a read error. The V call is TRBV6-1, the J call TRBJ2-5; D might be TRBD1 (5 bases). This CDR3 region has 12 residues. CDR1 is MNHNS, CDR2 SASEGT, per germline. This chain's CDR3 is CASSDPGQVWHF. CDR3 in DNA: TGTGCCAGCAGTGATCCCGGACAAGTCTGGCACTTC.

The table lists this clonotype with many counts. The chain is built from TRBV4-1 and TRBJ1-5; D is uncertain. The CDR3 runs 14 residues. The V gene's germline CDR1 is MGHRA and CDR2 YSYEKL. Trimming removed 1 base from V and 6 bases from J, with 10 bases in between. CDR3 protein: CASSQVGSPQPQHF. CDR3 in DNA: TGCGCCAGCAGCCAAGTAGGGAGTCCTCAGCCCCAGCATTTT.

This clonotype has ten or more counts. The chain combines TRBV7-2 with TRBJ2-1; TRBD1 or TRBD2 may be the D gene (6 bases each). The length of the CDR3 is 14 residues. Per germline, CDR1 SGHTA and CDR2 FQGNSA. Trimming pared 0 bases from V and 7 bases from J, leaving 10 bases between. CDR3 sequence: CASSLAGGGNEQFF. CDR3 in DNA: TGTGCCAGCAGCTTAGCGGGGGGCGGTAATGAGCAGTTCTTC.

The table lists this clonotype with many counts. The chain joins TRBV7-2 to TRBJ2-7, with unresolved D. This CDR3 region has 13 residues. V dropped 3 bases and J dropped 7 bases, with 13 bases sitting between them. CDR1 and CDR2 (germline): SGHTA, FQGNSA. CDR3: CASSFKILWEQYF. The CDR3 DNA is TGTGCCAGCAGCTTTAAGATTCTTTGGGAGCAGTACTTC.